Below, 10 T cell receptor beta chains from the same sample are listed, as sequenced in a study of neurological immune-mediated disorders. Using its own MiXCR run on the 5' RACE reads, TCRdb lists one record per CDR3 protein. The sample contains roughly 76,000 distinct CDR3 sequences, roughly an eighth of which appear only once. Input material: PBMCs. The receptors come from a woman in her fifties or sixties in good health.

Ten or more counts support this clonotype. The J gene is TRBJ2-1, the V gene TRBV15; 8 bases line up with TRBD2. In germline, CDR1 is LNHNV, CDR2 YYDKDF (reference sequence). The J segment lost 10 bases and the V segment lost 9 bases, leaving 17 bases of the junction unmatched. The CDR3 consists of 15 residues. The CDR3 DNA reads as TGTGCCACAAGTCGGGGGGGGGCCCGTCGTGAGGAGCAGTTCTTC. Its translation: CATSRGGARREEQFF.

This clonotype was detected ten times or more. The CDR3 loop reads CASSYDTPGETQYF. The CDR3 DNA sequence: TGCGCCAGCAGCTATGACACGCCTGGGGAGACCCAGTACTTC. This chain connects TRBV5-1 to TRBJ2-5; no clear D. Trimming left V 3 bases short and J 5 bases short, with 14 bases between. CDR3 length: 14 amino acids. Germline CDR1 is SGHRS and CDR2 is YFSETQ. Together with reference TRBV5-1 and TRBJ2-5, the CDR3 gives the full variable domain: KAGVTQTPRYLIKTRGQQVTLSCSPISGHRSVSWYQQTPGQGLQFLFEYFSETQRNKGNFPGRFSGRQFSNSRSEMNVSTLELGDSALYLCASSYDTPGETQYFGPGTRLLVL.

The sample holds a few counts of this clonotype. The rearrangement joins TRBV3-1 to TRBJ2-5; 8 nucleotides match TRBD1. Germline CDR1 is LGHDT and CDR2 is YNNKEL (reference sequence). With 4 bases clipped from V and 2 bases from J, the junction kept 3 bases outside the gene matches. This CDR3 spans 14 amino acids. The CDR3 DNA is TGTGCCAGCAGCCGACAGGGGCCGCAAGAGACCCAGTACTTC. It encodes CASSRQGPQETQYF.

This clonotype was seen more than once but under ten times. A much more abundant neighbour one base away suggests this may be a read error. This rearrangement joins TRBV12-3 or TRBV12-4 to TRBJ1-6; D perhaps matches TRBD1 (5 bases). The length of the CDR3 is 14 residues. The ends were cut back, 10 bases at V and 7 bases at J, with 17 bases in the middle. In DNA form, the CDR3 reads TGTGCCACCCAGAGGGGCGATAGAAATTCACCCCTCCACTTT. The encoded protein is CATQRGDRNSPLHF.

This clonotype was seen ten or more times. The chain has TRBV20-1 and TRBJ2-7, with unresolved D. CDR1 DFQATT and CDR2 SNEGSKA come from the germline V gene (reference sequence). V was shortened by 6 bases and J by 0 bases, with 15 bases between the two germline ends. This CDR3 spans 14 amino acids. CDR3 nucleotide sequence: TGCAGTGCCGGTGAATCACTGAGCTCCTACGAGCAGTACTTC. Residues: CSAGESLSSYEQYF.

This clonotype came up many times. The chain recombines TRBV5-1 with TRBJ2-3; D is undetermined. V shed 3 bases and J shed 2 bases, with 4 bases lying between them. CDR3 size: 12 residues. Germline CDR1 reads SGHRS; CDR2 reads YFSETQ. The CDR3 spells CASSSLTDTQYF. The CDR3 DNA is TGCGCCAGCAGCTCCCTCACAGATACGCAGTATTTT. Complete variable domain (other parts from reference TRBV5-1 and TRBJ2-3): KAGVTQTPRYLIKTRGQQVTLSCSPISGHRSVSWYQQTPGQGLQFLFEYFSETQRNKGNFPGRFSGRQFSNSRSEMNVSTLELGDSALYLCASSSLTDTQYFGPGTRLTVL.

This clonotype was recorded a few times. The chain links TRBV5-5 to TRBJ2-5; D perhaps matches TRBD2 (6 bases). V was shortened by 0 bases and J by 5 bases, with 11 bases between the two germline ends. This CDR3 is built from 14 residues. Germline loops: CDR1 SGHKS, CDR2 YYEKEE (reference sequence). CDR3 sequence (DNA): TGTGCCAGCAGCTTGGCCGCGGGGCAGGAGACCCAGTACTTC. This sequence encodes CASSLAAGQETQYF.

This clonotype has a count of ten or more. The chain recombines TRBV2 with TRBJ2-1; 8 bases align to TRBD1. Trimming cost V 4 bases and J 14 bases; bases outside gene matches: 4. The CDR3 has 11 residues. Germline V gives CDR1 SNHLY, CDR2 FYNNEI. The CDR3 coding sequence is TGTGCCAGCAGTGTGGACAGGGACAAGTTCTTC. This codes for CASSVDRDKFF.

In regard to this clonotype: A read error may be the cause here, since a much bigger clone is one base away. The CDR3 nucleotides read TGTGCCAGCAGTTTATTGGTACCCAACTACGAGCAGTACTTC. Translating gives CASSLLVPNYEQYF. V and J are TRBV28 and TRBJ2-7, with D unresolved. Germline CDR1 MDHEN, CDR2 SYDVKM. This CDR3 has 14 amino acids. Deletions cut 1 base from V and 3 bases from J, with 10 bases between.

There are many counts of this clonotype. The chain combines TRBV5-1 with TRBJ1-2; 9 positions match TRBD1. The CDR3 is made up of 17 amino acids. Germline V gives CDR1 SGHRS, CDR2 YFSETQ. J was trimmed by 7 bases and V by 1 base; bases with no gene match: 14. The DNA of the CDR3 is TGCGCCAGCAGCTTGACCGGGACAGGGATTGTGGCGTCTGGCTACACCTTC. It specifies CASSLTGTGIVASGYTF.